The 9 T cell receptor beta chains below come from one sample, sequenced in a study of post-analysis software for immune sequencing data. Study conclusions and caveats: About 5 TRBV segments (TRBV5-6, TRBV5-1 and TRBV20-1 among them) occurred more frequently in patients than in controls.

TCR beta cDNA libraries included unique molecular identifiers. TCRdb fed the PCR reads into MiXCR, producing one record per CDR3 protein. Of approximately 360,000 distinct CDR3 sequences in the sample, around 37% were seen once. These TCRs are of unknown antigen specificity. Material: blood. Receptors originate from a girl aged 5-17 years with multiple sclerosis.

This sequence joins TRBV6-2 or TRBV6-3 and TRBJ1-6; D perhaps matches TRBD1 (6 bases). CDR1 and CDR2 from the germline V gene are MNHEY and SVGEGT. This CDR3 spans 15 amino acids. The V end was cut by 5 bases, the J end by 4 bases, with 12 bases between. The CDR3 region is CASSPGTLYNSPLHF. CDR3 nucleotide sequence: TGTGCCAGCAGTCCTGGGACACTTTATAATTCACCCCTCCACTTT.

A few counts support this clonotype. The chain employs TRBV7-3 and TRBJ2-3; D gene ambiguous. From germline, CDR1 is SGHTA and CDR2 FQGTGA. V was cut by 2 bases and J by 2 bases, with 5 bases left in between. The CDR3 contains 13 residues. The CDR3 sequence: CASSLSITDTQYF. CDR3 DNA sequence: TGTGCCAGCAGCTTATCTATCACAGATACGCAGTATTTT. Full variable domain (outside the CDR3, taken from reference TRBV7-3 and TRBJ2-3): GAGVSQTPSNKVTEKGKYVELRCDPISGHTALYWYRQSLGQGPEFLIYFQGTGAADDSGLPNDRFFAVRPEGSVSTLKIQRTERGDSAVYLCASSLSITDTQYFGPGTRLTVL.

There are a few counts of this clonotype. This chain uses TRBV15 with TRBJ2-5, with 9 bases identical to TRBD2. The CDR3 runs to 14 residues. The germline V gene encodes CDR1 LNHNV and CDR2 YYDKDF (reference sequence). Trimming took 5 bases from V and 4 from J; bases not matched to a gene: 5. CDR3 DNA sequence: TGTGCCACCAGCGCTAGCGGGGTCGGAGAGACCCAGTACTTC. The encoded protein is CATSASGVGETQYF. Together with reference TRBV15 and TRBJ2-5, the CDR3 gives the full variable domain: DAMVIQNPRYQVTQFGKPVTLSCSQTLNHNVMYWYQQKSSQAPKLLFHYYDKDFNNEADTPDNFQSRRPNTSFCFLDIRSPGLGDTAMYLCATSASGVGETQYFGPGTRLLVL.

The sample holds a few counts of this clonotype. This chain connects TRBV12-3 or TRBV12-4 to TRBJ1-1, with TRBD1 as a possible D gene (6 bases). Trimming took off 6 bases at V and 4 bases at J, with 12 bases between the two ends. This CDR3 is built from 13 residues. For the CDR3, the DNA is TGTGCCAGCAGGCCTCAGGGGCTCACTGAAGCTTTCTTT. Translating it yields CASRPQGLTEAFF.

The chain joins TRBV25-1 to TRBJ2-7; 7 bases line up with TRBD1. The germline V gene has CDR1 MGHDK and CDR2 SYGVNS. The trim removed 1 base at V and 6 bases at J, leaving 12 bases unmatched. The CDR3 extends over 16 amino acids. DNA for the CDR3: TGTGCCAGCAGTGAATCGGGGACAGCCGTGAGGGCCGAGCAGTACTTC. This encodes CASSESGTAVRAEQYF.

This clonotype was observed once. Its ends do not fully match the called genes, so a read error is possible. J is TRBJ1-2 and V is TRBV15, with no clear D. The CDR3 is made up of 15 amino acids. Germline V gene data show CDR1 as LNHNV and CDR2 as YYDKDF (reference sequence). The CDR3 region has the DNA TGTACCACCAGCAGACCCGTGGGCCCGAGGAGTGGCTACACCTTC. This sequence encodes CTTSRPVGPRSGYTF. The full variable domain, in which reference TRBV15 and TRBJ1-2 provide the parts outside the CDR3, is DAMVIQNPRYQVTQFGKPVTLSCSQTLNHNVMYWYQQKSSQAPKLLFHYYDKDFNNEADTPDNFQSRRPNTSFCFLDIRSPGLGDTAMYLCTTSRPVGPRSGYTFGSGTRLTVV.

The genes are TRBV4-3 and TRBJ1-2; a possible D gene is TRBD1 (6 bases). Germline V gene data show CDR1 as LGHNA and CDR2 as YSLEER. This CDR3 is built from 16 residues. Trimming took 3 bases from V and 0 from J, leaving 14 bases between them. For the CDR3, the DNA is TGCGCCAGCAGCCACCTGGACAGACTGTCTAACTATGGCTACACCTTC. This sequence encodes CASSHLDRLSNYGYTF.

The CDR3 DNA reads TGTGCCAGCTGGGGACAGGGATTCGGGGAGCTGTTTTTT. Its translation: CASWGQGFGELFF. This sequence joins TRBV12-3 or TRBV12-4 and TRBJ2-2; the match to TRBD1 covers 9 bases. There are 13 residues in the CDR3. V was clipped by 8 bases and J by 7 bases; unmatched bases: 5.

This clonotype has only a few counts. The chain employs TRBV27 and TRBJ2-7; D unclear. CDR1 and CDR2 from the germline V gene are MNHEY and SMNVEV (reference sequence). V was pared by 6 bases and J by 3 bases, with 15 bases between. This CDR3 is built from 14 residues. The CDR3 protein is CASSIRSPVYEQYF. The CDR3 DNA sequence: TGTGCCAGCAGCATTCGGAGTCCAGTCTACGAGCAGTACTTC.